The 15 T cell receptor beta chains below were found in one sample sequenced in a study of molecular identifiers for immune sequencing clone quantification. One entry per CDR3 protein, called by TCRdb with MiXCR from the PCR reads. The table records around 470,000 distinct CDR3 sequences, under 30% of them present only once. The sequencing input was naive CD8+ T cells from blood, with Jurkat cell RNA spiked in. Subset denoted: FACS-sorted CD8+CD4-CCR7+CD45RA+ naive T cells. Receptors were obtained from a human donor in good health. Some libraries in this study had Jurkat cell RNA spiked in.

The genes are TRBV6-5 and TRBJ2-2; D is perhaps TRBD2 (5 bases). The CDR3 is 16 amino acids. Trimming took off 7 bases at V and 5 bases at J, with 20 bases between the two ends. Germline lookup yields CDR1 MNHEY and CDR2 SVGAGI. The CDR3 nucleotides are TGTGCCAGCACCCACTCTAGCTTAGGTGGGACCGGGGAGCTGTTTTTT. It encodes CASTHSSLGGTGELFF.

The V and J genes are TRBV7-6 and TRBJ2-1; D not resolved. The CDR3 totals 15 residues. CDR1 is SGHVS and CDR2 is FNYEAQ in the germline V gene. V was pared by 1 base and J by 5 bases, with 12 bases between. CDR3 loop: CASSLGPYGDNEQFF. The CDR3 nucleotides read TGTGCCAGCAGCTTAGGTCCTTACGGAGACAATGAGCAGTTCTTC.

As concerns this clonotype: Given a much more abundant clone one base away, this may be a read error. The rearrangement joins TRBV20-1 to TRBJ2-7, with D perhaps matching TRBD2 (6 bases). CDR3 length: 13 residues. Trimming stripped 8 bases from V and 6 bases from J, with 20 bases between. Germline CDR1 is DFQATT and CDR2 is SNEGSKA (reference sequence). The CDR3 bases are TGCAGTACCCCTCCTAGCGACACCTCCGAGCAGTACTTC. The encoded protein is CSTPPSDTSEQYF.

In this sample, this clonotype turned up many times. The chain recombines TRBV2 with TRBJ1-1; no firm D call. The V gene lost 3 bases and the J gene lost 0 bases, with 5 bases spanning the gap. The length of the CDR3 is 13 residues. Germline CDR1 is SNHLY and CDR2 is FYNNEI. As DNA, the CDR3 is TGTGCCAGCAGTGATGCTTTGAACACTGAAGCTTTCTTT. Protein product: CASSDALNTEAFF.

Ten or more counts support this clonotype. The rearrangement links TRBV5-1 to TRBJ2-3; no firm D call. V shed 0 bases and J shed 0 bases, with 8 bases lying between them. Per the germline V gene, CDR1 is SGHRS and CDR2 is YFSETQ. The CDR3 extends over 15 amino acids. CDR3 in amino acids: CASSLEGISTDTQYF. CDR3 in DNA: TGCGCCAGCAGCTTGGAAGGGATCAGCACAGATACGCAGTATTTT.

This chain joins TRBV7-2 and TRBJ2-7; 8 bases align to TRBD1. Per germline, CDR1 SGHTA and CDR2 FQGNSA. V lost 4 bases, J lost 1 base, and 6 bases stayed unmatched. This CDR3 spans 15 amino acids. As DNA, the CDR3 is TGTGCCAGCAGCTCCCGACAGGGGTTATCCTACGAGCAGTACTTC. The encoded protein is CASSSRQGLSYEQYF.

CDR3 protein: CASSSYQGASEAFF. The CDR3 bases are TGTGCCAGCAGCTCGTATCAGGGGGCTAGTGAAGCTTTCTTT. The rearrangement links TRBV11-2 to TRBJ1-1; 8 bases fit TRBD1. The CDR3 runs 14 residues. Trimming removed 4 bases from V and 7 bases from J; junction bases left unmatched: 8. CDR1 is SGHAT, CDR2 FQNNGV, per germline.

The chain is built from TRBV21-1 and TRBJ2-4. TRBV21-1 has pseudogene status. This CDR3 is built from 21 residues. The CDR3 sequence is CASSKEPGGVCFFLAKNIQYF. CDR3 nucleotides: TGTGCCAGCAGCAAAGAGCCAGGCGGAGTGTGTTTTTTCCTGGCCAAAAACATTCAGTACTTC.

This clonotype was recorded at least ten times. CDR3 residues: CSARDWQGRNSYEQYF. The CDR3 nucleotides are TGCAGTGCTAGAGATTGGCAGGGGAGAAACTCCTACGAGCAGTACTTC. The rearrangement links TRBV20-1 to TRBJ2-7, with D perhaps matching TRBD1 (6 bases). V lost 0 bases to trimming and J lost 0 bases, with 15 bases between them. Germline V gene data show CDR1 as DFQATT and CDR2 as SNEGSKA (reference sequence). The length of the CDR3 is 16 residues.

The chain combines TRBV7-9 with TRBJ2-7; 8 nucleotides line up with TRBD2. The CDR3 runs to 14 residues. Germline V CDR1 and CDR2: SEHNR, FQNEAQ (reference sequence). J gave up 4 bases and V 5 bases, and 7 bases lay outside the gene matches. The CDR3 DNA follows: TGTGCCAGCAGCCCAGCGGGAGTGGGGTACGAGCAGTACTTC. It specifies CASSPAGVGYEQYF.

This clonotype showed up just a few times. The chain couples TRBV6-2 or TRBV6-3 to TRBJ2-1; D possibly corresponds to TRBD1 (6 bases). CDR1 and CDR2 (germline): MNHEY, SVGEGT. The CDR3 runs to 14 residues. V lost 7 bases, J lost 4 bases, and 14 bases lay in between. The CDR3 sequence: CASTRGGNYNEQFF. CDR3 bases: TGTGCCAGCACCCGAGGGGGTAATTACAATGAGCAGTTCTTC.

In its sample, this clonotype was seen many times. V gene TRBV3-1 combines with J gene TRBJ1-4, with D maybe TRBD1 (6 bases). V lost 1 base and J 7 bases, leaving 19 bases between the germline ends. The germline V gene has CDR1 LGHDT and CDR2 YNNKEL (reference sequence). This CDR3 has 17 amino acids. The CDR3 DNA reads TGTGCCAGCAGCCAAGTAGAACTCAGGGGTTATGGTGAAAAACTGTTTTTT. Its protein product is CASSQVELRGYGEKLFF. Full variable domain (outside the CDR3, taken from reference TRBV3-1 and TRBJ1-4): DTAVSQTPKYLVTQMGNDKSIKCEQNLGHDTMYWYKQDSKKFLKIMFSYNNKELIINETVPNRFSPKSPDKAHLNLHINSLELGDSAVYFCASSQVELRGYGEKLFFGSGTQLSVL.

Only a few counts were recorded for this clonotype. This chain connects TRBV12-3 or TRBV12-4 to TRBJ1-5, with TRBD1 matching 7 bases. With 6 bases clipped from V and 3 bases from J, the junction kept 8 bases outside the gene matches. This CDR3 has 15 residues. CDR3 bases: TGTGCCAGCAGCCAGGGGGTTCTTGCCAATCAGCCCCAGCATTTT. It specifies CASSQGVLANQPQHF.

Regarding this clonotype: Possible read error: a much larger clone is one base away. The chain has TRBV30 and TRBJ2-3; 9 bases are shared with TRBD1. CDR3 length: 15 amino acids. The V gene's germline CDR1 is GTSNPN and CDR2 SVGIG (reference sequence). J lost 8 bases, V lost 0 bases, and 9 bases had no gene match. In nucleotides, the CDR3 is TGTGCCTGGAGTGTCGGGACAGGGATTGGAGGTACGCAGTATTTT. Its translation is CAWSVGTGIGGTQYF.

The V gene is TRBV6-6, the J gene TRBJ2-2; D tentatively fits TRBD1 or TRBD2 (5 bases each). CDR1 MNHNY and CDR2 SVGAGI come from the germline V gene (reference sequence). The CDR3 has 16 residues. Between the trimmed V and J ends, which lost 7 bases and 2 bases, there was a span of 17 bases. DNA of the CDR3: TGTGCCAGCATCCCCTCTTCGGGGCCTAACACCGGGGAGCTGTTTTTT. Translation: CASIPSSGPNTGELFF.